Reported below is one T cell receptor (beta chain). Its specificity is not known. The ends were cut back, 0 bases at V and 9 bases at J, with 15 bases in the middle. Germline CDR1 SGHRS, CDR2 YFSETQ. The CDR3 totals 14 residues. The sample is drawn from a study of cytomegalovirus exposure and HLA in healthy donors. Regarding the study as a whole: The productive fraction for most TCR beta V segments was about 87% or about 30% in an earlier analysis.

A multiplex PCR was run with 60 Vbeta primers and 13 Jbeta primers. Generated by immunoSEQ multiplex PCR, the TCRdb table keeps only in-frame clones and is missing some. The sample shows 180,000 or so clones, roughly four fifths of them seen only once. What was sequenced was PBMCs. The chain carries TRBV5-1 and TRBJ2-5; maybe TRBD1 (5 bases). The TCR originated in a female donor in good health and CMV-seronegative. The CDR3 DNA reads as TGCGCCAGCAGCTTGGCAGAGGCGCTCAGGGCCCAGTACTTC. Residues: CASSLAEALRAQYF.